This TCR beta chain was sequenced for a study of shared clonotypes between healthy human individuals. Study-wide results and caveats: Shared clonotypes across all four donors exceeded non-shared ones in generation probability. Investigators collected only blood, and repertoires in tissues likely differ. Although depth was large, rarefaction showed that sequencing of the sorted subsets was incomplete.

CD45RO-negative CD8 cells positively selected for CCR7 made up the naive population, which excluded terminally differentiated effector memory CD45RA+ cells. Under the authors' procedure: With immunoSEQ giving junction-only sequences and no quality scores, filtering differed. The data were produced by immunoSEQ multiplex PCR, yet TCRdb's version contains in-frame clones alone and is incomplete. V, J and clone size reflect that table, while D and trimming were determined from the DNA. The table shows more than 2 million clones, with 93% occurring only once. The CDR3 loop spans 17 amino acids. As for this clone: What it recognizes is unknown.

Specimen: naive CD8+ T cells from PBMCs. This sequence joins TRBV21-1 and TRBJ1-5; TRBD1, the table's D call, lacks a check against the DNA. TRBV21-1 is an annotated pseudogene. The TCR comes from a man younger than 30 in good health. Some clones in this sample may be carry-over from other donors' samples. CDR3: CASSKARQGFRKQPQHF. CDR3 nucleotide sequence: TGTGCCAGCAGCAAAGCCCGACAGGGGTTCAGAAAACAGCCCCAGCATTTT.